Presented here are 26 T cell receptor beta chains from one specimen sequenced in a study of shared clonotypes between healthy human individuals. Sequencing used immunoSEQ multiplex PCR; TCRdb keeps in-frame clones, though not all of them. The table has 2 million to 2.5 million clones, more than 90% seen once. Specimen: naive CD4+ T cells sorted from blood. Subset given: CD45RA+ positively selected. The origin of the receptors is a man aged 18 to 30 in good health.

As to this clone: Additional DNA sequences in this sample encode the identical CDR3. The chain carries TRBV7-2 and TRBJ2-5; D is ambiguous. Germline CDR1 and CDR2: SGHTA and FQGNSA. Trimming pared 5 bases from V and 5 bases from J, leaving 9 bases between. The CDR3 runs 12 residues. The CDR3 coding sequence is TGTGCCAGCAGCCTAGGACGGGAGACCCAGTACTTC. Protein: CASSLGRETQYF. The full variable domain, completed using reference TRBV7-2 and TRBJ2-5, is GAGVSQSPSNKVTEKGKDVELRCDPISGHTALYWYRQSLGQGLEFLIYFQGNSAPDKSGLPSDRFSAERTGGSVSTLTIQRTQQEDSAVYLCASSLGRETQYFGPGTRLLVL.

The chain recombines TRBV30 with TRBJ1-6; D might be TRBD1 (5 bases). This CDR3 spans 12 amino acids. V was clipped by 5 bases and J by 10 bases, with 12 bases between them. Germline V CDR1 and CDR2: GTSNPN, SVGIG (reference sequence). CDR3 coding DNA: TGTGCCTGGCGAACCGGGGGATCACCCCTCCACTTT. It is translated as CAWRTGGSPLHF.

On this clone itself: A much larger clone sits a single nucleotide away, making a read error possible. Different DNA sequences within this sample yield the same CDR3. The rearrangement joins TRBV13 to TRBJ2-5; no firm D call. Per the germline V gene, CDR1 is PRHDT and CDR2 is FYEKMQ (reference sequence). V was shortened by 3 bases and J by 5 bases, with 4 bases between the two germline ends. CDR3 length equals 11 residues. CDR3 DNA: TGTGCCAGCAGCTTTGGGGAGACCCAGTACTTC. Amino acids: CASSFGETQYF.

The DNA for the CDR3 is TGTGCCAGCAGCGTAGCCCTGGTAAGGGCTGGCGGGGAGCTGTTTTTT. Protein sequence: CASSVALVRAGGELFF. The rearrangement uses TRBV9 and TRBJ2-2; D not certain. The V gene's germline CDR1 is SGDLS and CDR2 YYNGEE. The CDR3 sequence is 16 residues long. V lost 0 bases and J 7 bases, leaving 16 bases between the germline ends.

The rearrangement links TRBV7-2 to TRBJ2-7; perhaps D is TRBD1 or TRBD2 (5 bases each). Germline V lookup: CDR1 SGHTA, CDR2 FQGNSA. Trimming removed 4 bases from V and 2 bases from J, with 15 bases in between. This CDR3 contains 15 residues. The CDR3: CASSYSGTVAYEQYF. CDR3 nucleotides: TGTGCCAGCAGCTACTCCGGGACGGTAGCCTACGAGCAGTACTTC.

The V gene is TRBV4-3, the J gene TRBJ2-3, with TRBD2 matching 12 bases. The junction had 6 bases not matched to a gene; V was cut back by 4 bases and J by 4 bases. The germline CDR1 and CDR2 sequences are LGHNA and YSLEER. This CDR3 is built from 16 residues. The CDR3 coding sequence is TGCGCCAGCAGCCCTCTAGCGGGAGGGATATCAGATACGCAGTATTTT. As protein: CASSPLAGGISDTQYF.

The chain's CDR3 is CASSIPGGGYGYTF. CDR3 in DNA: TGTGCCAGTAGTATACCAGGGGGCGGCTATGGCTACACCTTC. The rearrangement uses TRBV19 and TRBJ1-2, with 8 bases matching TRBD1. The V segment lost 2 bases and the J segment 4 bases; nucleotides outside the gene matches: 3. CDR1 and CDR2 (germline): LNHDA, SQIVND (reference sequence). CDR3 size: 14 residues. Combining the CDR3 with reference TRBV19 and TRBJ1-2 gives the whole variable domain DGGITQSPKYLFRKEGQNVTLSCEQNLNHDAMYWYRQDPGQGLRLIYYSQIVNDFQKGDIAEGYSVSREKKESFPLTVTSAQKNPTAFYLCASSIPGGGYGYTFGSGTRLTVV.

The chain links TRBV9 to TRBJ2-1; D may be TRBD2 (6 bases). The V end was cut by 2 bases, the J end by 7 bases, with 10 bases between. CDR3 length equals 13 residues. Germline V gives CDR1 SGDLS, CDR2 YYNGEE. This CDR3 reads CASSVPGVNEQFF. CDR3 nucleotides: TGTGCCAGCAGCGTTCCGGGGGTAAATGAGCAGTTCTTC. Based on the CDR3 plus reference TRBV9 and TRBJ2-1, the full variable domain is DSGVTQTPKHLITATGQRVTLRCSPRSGDLSVYWYQQSLDQGLQFLIQYYNGEERAKGNILERFSAQQFPDLHSELNLSSLELGDSALYFCASSVPGVNEQFFGPGTRLTVL.

V is TRBV28 and J is TRBJ2-7, with D perhaps being TRBD1 or TRBD2 (5 bases each). There are 16 residues in the CDR3. Looked up from germline, CDR1 is MDHEN and CDR2 is SYDVKM. V lost 3 bases to trimming and J lost 0 bases, with 15 bases between them. DNA of the CDR3: TGTGCCAGCAGTTTCGGGGCTTTTTCGAGCTCCTACGAGCAGTACTTC. It yields the protein CASSFGAFSSSYEQYF.

The CDR3 region has the DNA TGTGCCAGCAGCTGGGGACAGGGGTGGGCGACTGAAGCTTTCTTT. This sequence encodes CASSWGQGWATEAFF. The chain links TRBV11-2 to TRBJ1-1; 10 positions match TRBD1. Per the germline V gene, CDR1 is SGHAT and CDR2 is FQNNGV. With V trimmed by 4 bases and J by 5 bases, 7 bases remained unmatched. CDR3 length: 15 amino acids.

The gene calls are TRBV7-9 and TRBJ2-3; tentatively, D is TRBD2 (6 bases). This CDR3 region has 14 residues. CDR1 is SEHNR, CDR2 FQNEAQ, per germline (reference sequence). Trimming shortened V by 8 bases and J by 6 bases, and 18 bases separated the two germline ends. The DNA for the CDR3 is TGTGCCAGCTCCGATCGGAGGGTCGTGGATACGCAGTATTTT. It specifies CASSDRRVVDTQYF.

The gene calls are TRBV30 and TRBJ2-4, with D maybe TRBD2 (6 bases). The germline V gene has CDR1 GTSNPN and CDR2 SVGIG (reference sequence). Trimming stripped 0 bases from V and 11 bases from J, with 14 bases between. The CDR3 contains 13 residues. The CDR3 is CAWSVGREAFQYF. The DNA for the CDR3 is TGTGCCTGGAGTGTAGGCAGGGAGGCATTTCAGTACTTC. The variable domain in full, with the rest retrieved from reference TRBV30 and TRBJ2-4, is SQTIHQWPATLVQPVGSPLSLECTVEGTSNPNLYWYRQAAGRGLQLLFYSVGIGQISSEVPQNLSASRPQDRQFILSSKKLLLSDSGFYLCAWSVGREAFQYFGAGTRLSVL.

CDR3 nucleotide sequence: TGCGCCAGCAGCTTGGAGGGGCGACTAGCGGGAATTTCAGATACGCAGTATTTT. This sequence encodes CASSLEGRLAGISDTQYF. The rearrangement uses TRBV5-1 and TRBJ2-3; 11 nucleotides align to TRBD2. Germline-derived CDR1 and CDR2 are SGHRS and YFSETQ. The CDR3 spans 18 residues. V trimming: 0 bases; J trimming: 4 bases; junction bases outside the gene matches: 10.

This chain links TRBV18 with TRBJ1-6, with TRBD1 as a possible D gene (6 bases). Germline-derived CDR1 and CDR2 are KGHSH and LQKENI. This CDR3 is built from 15 residues. Trimming cost V 3 bases and J 7 bases, with 13 bases left between them. CDR3 nucleotide sequence: TGTGCCAGCTCACCTGGACAGTTAGGGAATTCACCCCTCCACTTT. It translates to CASSPGQLGNSPLHF.

This chain uses TRBV4-1 with TRBJ1-2; D gene ambiguous. Germline loops: CDR1 MGHRA, CDR2 YSYEKL. With 1 base removed from V and 8 bases from J, the gap between germline ends came to 8 bases. The CDR3 spans 12 residues. The DNA of the CDR3 is TGCGCCAGCAGCCAAGTGGGTTCCGGCTACACCTTC. It is translated as CASSQVGSGYTF.

J is TRBJ1-1 and V is TRBV6-1, with D unclear. Trimming took off 2 bases at V and 2 bases at J, with 6 bases between the two ends. Germline V lookup: CDR1 MNHNS, CDR2 SASEGT. The CDR3 loop spans 13 amino acids. CDR3 nucleotide sequence: TGTGCCAGCAGTGAAAAGAGAAACACTGAAGCTTTCTTT. Translated: CASSEKRNTEAFF.

The rearrangement links TRBV27 to TRBJ2-7, with D possibly matching TRBD2 (7 bases). The CDR3 contains 12 residues. With 5 bases removed from V and 6 bases from J, the gap between germline ends came to 11 bases. The germline CDR1 and CDR2 sequences are MNHEY and SMNVEV (reference sequence). The CDR3 reads CASSPRGAEQYF. The CDR3 DNA reads TGTGCCAGCAGTCCCCGGGGGGCCGAGCAGTACTTC.

This CDR3 is CASSLLLAEDNEQFF. CDR3 sequence (DNA): TGTGCCAGCAGCCTTCTACTAGCGGAGGACAATGAGCAGTTCTTC. V gene TRBV11-2 combines with J gene TRBJ2-1, with 8 bases that match TRBD2. The CDR3 runs 15 residues. Germline V gene sequence: CDR1 SGHAT, CDR2 FQNNGV. The V and J ends lost 5 bases and 5 bases, in that order; junction bases with no gene match: 8.

The chain has TRBV6-1 and TRBJ1-1; tentative D call: TRBD1 (6 bases). The CDR3 extends over 12 amino acids. Trimming shortened V by 4 bases and J by 7 bases, and 10 bases separated the two germline ends. CDR1 and CDR2 from the germline V gene are MNHNS and SASEGT. CDR3 in DNA: TGTGCCAGCAGTGGGTGGACAGTTGAAGCTTTCTTT. Translation gives CASSGWTVEAFF.

This clone was seen more than once but under ten times. The V call is TRBV7-9, the J call TRBJ2-1, with D uncertain. CDR3 length equals 15 residues. Trimming left V 7 bases short and J 7 bases short, with 20 bases between. The V gene's germline CDR1 is SEHNR and CDR2 FQNEAQ (reference sequence). CDR3 in DNA: TGTGCCAGCACCATATTGAGGCCCCTGAGTAATGAGCAGTTCTTC. Amino acids: CASTILRPLSNEQFF.

Remarks on this clone: This same CDR3 is encoded by further DNA sequences in the sample. The chain has TRBV5-1 and TRBJ2-7; no clear D gene. The germline gives CDR1 SGHRS, CDR2 YFSETQ. The CDR3 has 13 amino acids. The V gene lost 4 bases and the J gene lost 3 bases, with 11 bases spanning the gap. The CDR3: CASSPTSLYEQYF. For the CDR3, the DNA is TGCGCCAGCAGCCCGACAAGCCTCTACGAGCAGTACTTC.

The chain couples TRBV9 to TRBJ2-3; TRBD1 aligns across 10 bases. The J segment lost 6 bases and the V segment lost 3 bases, leaving 10 bases of the junction unmatched. There are 16 residues in the CDR3. Germline V gene data show CDR1 as SGDLS and CDR2 as YYNGEE. The CDR3 DNA follows: TGTGCCAGCAGCGCAGCCGGGACAGGGGTGGCCGATACGCAGTATTTT. It encodes CASSAAGTGVADTQYF.

This clone has a single count. Other DNA sequences in the sample encode the same CDR3. The chain carries TRBV28 and TRBJ2-3; D gene unclear. V was pared by 7 bases and J by 6 bases, with 8 bases between. The CDR3 runs to 11 residues. Germline CDR1 MDHEN, CDR2 SYDVKM. CDR3 coding DNA: TGTGCCAGCACCTCCCGCGATACGCAGTATTTT. Its translation is CASTSRDTQYF.

The V and J genes are TRBV30 and TRBJ1-3, with D perhaps matching TRBD1 (5 bases). The CDR3 extends over 13 amino acids. Trimming took off 2 bases at V and 4 bases at J, with 9 bases between the two ends. Germline V gives CDR1 GTSNPN, CDR2 SVGIG (reference sequence). The CDR3 loop reads CAWSQGAGNTIYF. The DNA for the CDR3 is TGTGCCTGGAGTCAGGGAGCAGGAAACACCATATATTTT. The full variable domain, with the rest looked up from reference TRBV30 and TRBJ1-3, is SQTIHQWPATLVQPVGSPLSLECTVEGTSNPNLYWYRQAAGRGLQLLFYSVGIGQISSEVPQNLSASRPQDRQFILSSKKLLLSDSGFYLCAWSQGAGNTIYFGEGSWLTVV.

In its sample, this clone was seen a few times. Other DNA sequences in this sample translate to the same CDR3. The CDR3 loop is CASSLLNQPQHF. The CDR3 coding sequence is TGTGCCAGCAGTTTATTGAATCAGCCCCAGCATTTT. The V and J genes are TRBV28 and TRBJ1-5; D unclear. The V end was cut by 1 base, the J end by 4 bases, with 2 bases between. CDR3 length: 12 amino acids. Germline CDR1 is MDHEN and CDR2 is SYDVKM.

On this clone itself: The sample holds other DNA sequences that translate to the same CDR3. The rearrangement links TRBV7-2 to TRBJ1-2; unclear D gene. With 1 base removed from V and 4 bases from J, the gap between germline ends came to 4 bases. The CDR3 runs 12 residues. Germline CDR1 SGHTA, CDR2 FQGNSA. CDR3 bases: TGTGCCAGCAGCTTAGTTACCTATGGCTACACCTTC. Protein sequence: CASSLVTYGYTF.